This paragraph reports one T cell receptor beta chain. Antigen: not known. The source of the sample is a study of OX40 agonist ivuxolimab in advanced cancers. TCRdb's table, derived via immunoSEQ multiplex PCR, lists solely in-frame clones and lacks some. The table has some 77,000 clones, 85% to 95% seen once; the top ten hold 0.32%. Regarding the study as a whole: In CD8+ T cells, expanded clones were on average more numerous than in CD4+. Antigen specificity was not determined for the expanded peripheral T cells.

Trimming at V came to 4 bases and at J to 4 bases, leaving 10 bases not matched to a gene. CDR1 and CDR2 (germline): SGDLS, YYNGEE. This CDR3 comprises 17 residues. This rearrangement joins TRBV9 to TRBJ2-1; the match to TRBD2 covers 11 bases. Sequences were derived from CD4+ or CD8+ T cells sorted from blood, sampled in a trial of the OX40 agonist ivuxolimab. The receptor was derived from an adult with an advanced solid tumor such as melanoma, head and neck, liver or kidney cancer. The CDR3 region is CASSQPPGTSGYNEQFF. CDR3 DNA: TGTGCCAGCAGCCAACCTCCCGGGACTAGCGGATACAATGAGCAGTTCTTC.